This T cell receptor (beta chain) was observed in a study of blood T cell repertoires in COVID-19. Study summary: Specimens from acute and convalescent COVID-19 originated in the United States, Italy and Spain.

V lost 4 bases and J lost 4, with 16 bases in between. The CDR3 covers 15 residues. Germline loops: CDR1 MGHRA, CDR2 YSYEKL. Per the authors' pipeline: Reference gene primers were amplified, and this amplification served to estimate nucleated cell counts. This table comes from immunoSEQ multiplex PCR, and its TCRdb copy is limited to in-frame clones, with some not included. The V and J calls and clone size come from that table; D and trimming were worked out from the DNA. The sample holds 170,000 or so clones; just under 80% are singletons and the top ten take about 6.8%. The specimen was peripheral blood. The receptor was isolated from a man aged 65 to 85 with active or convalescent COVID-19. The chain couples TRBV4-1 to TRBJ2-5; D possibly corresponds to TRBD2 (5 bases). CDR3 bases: TGCGCCAGCAGCCCCAATCGGGAAGTTTCAGAGACCCAGTACTTC. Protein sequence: CASSPNREVSETQYF.